This is a list of T cell receptor beta chains from one sample in a study of human T cells and chemical hapten exposure. TCRdb fed the RACE reads into MiXCR, producing one record per CDR3 protein. The top ten clones hold 1.3% to 1.5% of a sample with about 140,000 distinct CDR3 sequences, over 9.5% of them seen once. The sequencing here drew on whole blood, taken in connection with sensitization to the hapten diphenylcyclopropenone (DPC). These receptors were obtained from a woman aged 50 to 60 with alopecia areata. Some clones in this sample may be carry-over from other donors' samples. CDR3s include the opening cysteine and the closing phenylalanine or tryptophan.

>TRBJ1-2|TRBV28
CASRSGQTNYGYTF
>TRBJ2-7|TRBV7-2
CASSLVTSSSYEQYF
>TRBJ2-3|TRBV7-2
CASSFRDRSTDTQYF
>TRBJ2-7|TRBV7-9
CASSPPGQGAYEQYF
>TRBJ2-3|TRBV12-3/TRBV12-4
CASSSRRGDTQYF
>TRBJ2-3|TRBV20-1
CSARPPGAGQYF
>TRBJ2-1|TRBV20-1
CSARRLAGSNEQFF
>TRBJ2-7|TRBV18
CASSPRGGPRYEQYF
>TRBJ1-4|TRBV23-1
CASQGLRTNEKLFF
>TRBJ2-7|TRBV5-1
CASRSGTSGNSYEQYF
>TRBJ2-1|TRBV18
CASSLAGGEDEQFF
>TRBJ2-3|TRBV6-5
CASSYWSGGRADTQYF
>TRBJ1-2|TRBV29-1
CSARGGQDYGYTF
>TRBJ2-1|TRBV23-1
CASSQSRTATCRTYNEQFF
>TRBJ1-1|TRBV5-1
CASSLAGGGSNTEAFF
>TRBJ1-1|TRBV5-1
CASSPTPGANRMNTEAFF
>TRBJ1-1|TRBV7-9
CASSLANGGTEAFF
>TRBJ2-7|TRBV7-3
CASSADRANEQYF
>TRBJ2-2|TRBV11-3
CARIQRSSLRAGELFF
>TRBJ1-1|TRBV5-1
CASSTTVTSEAFF
>TRBJ2-5|TRBV18
CASTSQETQYF
>TRBJ2-3|TRBV20-1
CSARDLTGGAAIKQYF
>TRBJ2-3|TRBV5-1
CASSSGQGGPDTQYF
>TRBJ2-1|TRBV29-1
CSVSLGLAWPGEQFF
>TRBJ2-2|TRBV7-9
CASSSPGLARTGELFF
>TRBJ1-1|TRBV18
CASSPSEQGSAFF
>TRBJ2-2|TRBV12-3/TRBV12-4
CASSLRLAANTGELFF
>TRBJ2-3|TRBV20-1
CRVAGGPSTDTQYF
>TRBJ2-3|TRBV5-4
CASSRGPDRTDTQYF
>TRBJ2-2|TRBV7-9
CASRGTSGTGELFF
>TRBJ2-5|TRBV7-2
CASSLNRLAGYQETQYF
>TRBJ2-7|TRBV7-2
CASSLVVRSGYAYEQYF
>TRBJ2-7|TRBV20-1
CSARGQDYEQYF
>TRBJ2-7|TRBV7-2
CASSRSPSYEQYF
>TRBJ1-5|TRBV12-3/TRBV12-4
CASSRHRDSNQPQHF
>TRBJ2-7|TRBV28
CASGTGGVSSYEQYF
>TRBJ1-1|TRBV12-3/TRBV12-4
CASSPRQGSEAFF
>TRBJ2-1|TRBV29-1
CSVDRLAGVSNEQFF
>TRBJ1-6|TRBV20-1
CSASRGAESNNSPLHF
>TRBJ2-5|TRBV7-8
CASSLSSETQYF
>TRBJ2-2|TRBV15
CATSRDWSTGELFF
>TRBJ1-4|TRBV6-5
CASSYSKGVEKLFF
>TRBJ2-1|TRBV28
CASSLFRTSGNEQFF
>TRBJ2-1|TRBV30
CAWSLSSEQFF
>TRBJ2-5|TRBV10-2
CASSESELAALETQYF
>TRBJ2-1|TRBV29-1
CSVVADSSYNEQFF
>TRBJ2-3|TRBV7-3
CASSLTGPSPTDTQYF
>TRBJ2-7|TRBV29-1
CSVGSGRPYEQYF
>TRBJ2-7|TRBV10-3
CAISESSGVGEQYF
>TRBJ1-5|TRBV19
CASRTAGSNQPQHF
>TRBJ2-5|TRBV6-5
CASREQGGGETQYF
>TRBJ2-7|TRBV10-2
CASSGPDRLSYEQYF
>TRBJ2-2|TRBV3-1
CASTKRGTTNTGELFF
>TRBJ1-1|TRBV14
CASSQGRVPLTEAFF
>TRBJ2-5|TRBV29-1
CSVDWWAGETQYF
>TRBJ1-5|TRBV19
CASSIEGLEGRSNQPQHF
>TRBJ2-3|TRBV5-4
CASSPPGQGARTQYF
>TRBJ2-1|TRBV11-3
CASVSENEQFF
>TRBJ2-5|TRBV7-2
CASSLGASGGQETLYF